This T cell receptor (beta chain) was recovered during a study of T cell responses to AZD1222 COVID-19 vaccine. Repertoires were generated with immunoSEQ multiplex PCR, while TCRdb's copy carries only in-frame clones and drops some. The sample lists about 67,000 clones; roughly 80% were seen once. Study-wide results and caveats: Donors in the cohort were predominantly white British and more often female, and clonal diversity was possibly underestimated.

Trimming removed 8 bases at V and 7 bases at J, with 17 bases between. There are 13 residues in the CDR3. Germline V CDR1 and CDR2: SNHLY, FYNNEI. Concerning this clone itself: What it binds is not known.

This TCR was recovered from an adult who received the AZD1222 COVID-19 vaccine. The sequenced sample was peripheral blood, obtained 28 days after the second AZD1222 dose. The chain is built from TRBV2 and TRBJ1-2; D gene ambiguous. CDR3 loop: CASSTSGGIGYTF. The CDR3 nucleotides read TGTGCCAGCTCGACATCAGGTGGTATTGGCTACACCTTC.